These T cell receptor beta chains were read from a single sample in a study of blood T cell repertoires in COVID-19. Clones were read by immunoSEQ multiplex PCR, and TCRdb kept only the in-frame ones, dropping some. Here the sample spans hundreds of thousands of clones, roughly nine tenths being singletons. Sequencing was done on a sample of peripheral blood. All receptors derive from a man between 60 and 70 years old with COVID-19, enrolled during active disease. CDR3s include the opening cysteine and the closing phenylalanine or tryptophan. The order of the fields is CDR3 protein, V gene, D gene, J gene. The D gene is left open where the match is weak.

CASSVGQLTNYGYTF	TRBV9	-	TRBJ1-2
CASSGSPGYTF	TRBV6-4	-	TRBJ1-2
CASCHIYGGEATGELFF	TRBV12-2	-	TRBJ2-2
CASAGGGTDTQYF	TRBV7-2	TRBD2	TRBJ2-3
CASSTRQGTWGYTF	TRBV19	TRBD1	TRBJ1-2
CASGLGQIQETQYF	TRBV12-5	TRBD1	TRBJ2-5
CASSEVQGLANYGYTF	TRBV10-1	-	TRBJ1-2
CASSSLWNTEAFF	TRBV6-6	-	TRBJ1-1
CASSPDLGQTDNEQFF	TRBV5-1	-	TRBJ2-1
CASRLWGQGDDQPQHF	TRBV28	TRBD1	TRBJ1-5
CASRIRRSSYNEQFF	TRBV5-8	-	TRBJ2-1